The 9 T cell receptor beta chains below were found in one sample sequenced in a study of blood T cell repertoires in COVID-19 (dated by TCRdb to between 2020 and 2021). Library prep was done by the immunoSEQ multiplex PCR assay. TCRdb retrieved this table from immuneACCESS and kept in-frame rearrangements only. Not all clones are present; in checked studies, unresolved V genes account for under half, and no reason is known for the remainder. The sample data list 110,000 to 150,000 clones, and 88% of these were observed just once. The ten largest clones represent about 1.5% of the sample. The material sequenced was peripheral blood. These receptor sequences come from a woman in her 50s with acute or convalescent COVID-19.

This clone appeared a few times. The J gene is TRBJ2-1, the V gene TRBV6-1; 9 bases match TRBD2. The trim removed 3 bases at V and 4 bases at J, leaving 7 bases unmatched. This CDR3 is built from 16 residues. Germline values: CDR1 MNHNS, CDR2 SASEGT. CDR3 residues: CASSETSGEIYNEQFF. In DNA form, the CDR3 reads TGTGCCAGCAGTGAGACTAGCGGAGAAATATACAATGAGCAGTTCTTC.

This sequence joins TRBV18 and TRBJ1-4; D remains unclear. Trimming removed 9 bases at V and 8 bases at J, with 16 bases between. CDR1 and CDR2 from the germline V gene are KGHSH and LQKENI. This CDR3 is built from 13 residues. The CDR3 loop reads CASRVGYGEKLFF. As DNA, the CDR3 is TGTGCCAGTAGAGTCGGATACGGGGAAAAACTGTTTTTT.

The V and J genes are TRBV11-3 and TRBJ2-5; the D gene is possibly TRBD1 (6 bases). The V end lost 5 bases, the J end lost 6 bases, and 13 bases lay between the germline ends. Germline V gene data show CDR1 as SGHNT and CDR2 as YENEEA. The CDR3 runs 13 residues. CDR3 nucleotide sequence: TGTGCCAGCAGCCCCACCGGGACACAGACCCAGTACTTC. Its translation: CASSPTGTQTQYF. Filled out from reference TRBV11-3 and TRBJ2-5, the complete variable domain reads EAGVVQSPRYKIIEKKQPVAFWCNPISGHNTLYWYLQNLGQGPELLIRYENEEAVDDSQLPKDRFSAERLKGVDSTLKIQPAELGDSAVYLCASSPTGTQTQYFGPGTRLLVL.

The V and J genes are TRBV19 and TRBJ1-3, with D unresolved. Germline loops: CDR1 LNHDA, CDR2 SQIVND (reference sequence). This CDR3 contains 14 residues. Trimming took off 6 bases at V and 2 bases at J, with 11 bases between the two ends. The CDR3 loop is CASRPLRTGNTIYF. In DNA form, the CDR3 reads TGTGCCAGTAGACCTTTGAGGACTGGAAACACCATATATTTT. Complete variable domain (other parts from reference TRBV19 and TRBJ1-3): DGGITQSPKYLFRKEGQNVTLSCEQNLNHDAMYWYRQDPGQGLRLIYYSQIVNDFQKGDIAEGYSVSREKKESFPLTVTSAQKNPTAFYLCASRPLRTGNTIYFGEGSWLTVV.

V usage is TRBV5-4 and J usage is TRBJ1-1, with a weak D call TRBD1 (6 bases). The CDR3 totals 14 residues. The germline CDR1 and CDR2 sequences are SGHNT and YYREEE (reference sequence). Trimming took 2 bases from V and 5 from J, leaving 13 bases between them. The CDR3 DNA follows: TGTGCCAGCAGCTTCAAGGGGGGGCGAACTGAAGCTTTCTTT. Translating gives CASSFKGGRTEAFF.

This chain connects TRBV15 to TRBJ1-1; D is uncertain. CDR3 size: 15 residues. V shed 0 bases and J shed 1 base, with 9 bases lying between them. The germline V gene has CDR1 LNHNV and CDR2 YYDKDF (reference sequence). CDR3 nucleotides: TGTGCCACCAGCAGAGATGCGGTTGCGAACACTGAAGCTTTCTTT. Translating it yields CATSRDAVANTEAFF.

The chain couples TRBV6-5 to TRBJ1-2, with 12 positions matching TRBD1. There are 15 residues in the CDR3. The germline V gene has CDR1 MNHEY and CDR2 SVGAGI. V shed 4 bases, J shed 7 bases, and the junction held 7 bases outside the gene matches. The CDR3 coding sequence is TGTGCCAGCAGTTCCGGGACAGGGGGCTCGGGTGGCTACACCTTC. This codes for CASSSGTGGSGGYTF.

CDR3 loop: CASSRQGPYNSPLHF. The CDR3 nucleotides read TGTGCCAGCAGTAGACAGGGCCCCTATAATTCACCCCTCCACTTT. The V and J genes are TRBV6-5 and TRBJ1-6; TRBD1 aligns across 7 bases. There are 15 residues in the CDR3. Germline V CDR1 and CDR2: MNHEY, SVGAGI. The J segment lost 2 bases and the V segment lost 5 bases, leaving 3 bases of the junction unmatched.

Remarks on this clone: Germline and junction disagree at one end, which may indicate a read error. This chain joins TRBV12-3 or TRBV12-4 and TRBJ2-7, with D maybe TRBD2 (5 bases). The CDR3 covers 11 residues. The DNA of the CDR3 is TGTGCCGGCAGTGCGGGCTACGAGCAGTACTTC. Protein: CAGSAGYEQYF.